Listed below are T cell receptor beta chains from one sample, sequenced in a study of T cell responses to AZD1222 COVID-19 vaccine. TCRdb keeps only in-frame clones here, not all; method: immunoSEQ multiplex PCR. The sample includes roughly 170,000 clones, 94% of them seen just once. The sample consisted of peripheral blood, taken 28 days after the second AZD1222 dose. These receptors originate from an adult who received the AZD1222 COVID-19 vaccine. The CDR3 runs from the conserved cysteine through the conserved F or W. A D gene is named only where the DNA matches it firmly. Part of the rows lack a size; the others show once, few, many or a class for expanded clones.

D,V,J,size,CDR3,DNA
TRBD2,TRBV6-4,TRBJ2-3,few,CASSGRGEITDTQYF,TGTGCCAGCAGCGGGCGGGGGGAGATCACAGATACGCAGTATTTT
-,TRBV6-5,TRBJ2-5,-,CASSYSYGARETQYF,TGTGCCAGCAGTTACTCCTACGGAGCTCGGGAGACCCAGTACTTC
-,TRBV18,TRBJ2-1,-,CASSILDYNEQFF,TGTGCCAGCTCAATCCTAGACTACAATGAGCAGTTCTTC
-,TRBV28,TRBJ1-1,-,CASSLCCMNTEAFF,TGTGCCAGCAGTTTATGTTGTATGAACACTGAAGCTTTCTTT
-,TRBV7-2,TRBJ1-4,-,CASSLGRGNEKLFF,TGTGCCAGCAGTTTAGGTCGGGGTAATGAAAAACTGTTTTTT
TRBD1,TRBV5-1,TRBJ1-2,-,CASSLGDRGYGYTF,TGCGCCAGCAGCCTAGGGGACAGGGGCTATGGCTACACCTTC
-,TRBV20-1,TRBJ2-5,-,CSARKETQYF,TGCAGTGCTCGGAAAGAGACCCAGTACTTC
-,TRBV7-9,TRBJ1-2,-,CASSLGWGHGYTF,TGTGCCAGCAGCTTAGGGTGGGGGCATGGCTACACCTTC
-,TRBV28,TRBJ1-1,-,CATHLPTAVQVAFF,TGTGCCACCCACCTCCCCACGGCGGTGCAGGTTGCTTTCTTT
TRBD1,TRBV2,TRBJ1-2,few,CASSVLRTGDGYTF,TGTGCCAGCAGTGTTCTCAGGACAGGGGATGGCTACACCTTC
TRBD1,TRBV7-9,TRBJ2-7,once,CASRRQGANEQYF,TGTGCCAGCCGGAGACAGGGGGCAAACGAGCAGTACTTC
-,TRBV2,TRBJ1-6,-,CASRTDGAPPYNSPLHF,TGTGCCAGCAGGACCGACGGGGCCCCTCCTTATAATTCACCCCTCCACTTT
-,TRBV28,TRBJ1-1,-,CASTILDTGVTEAFF,TGTGCCAGCACCATTCTGGATACGGGGGTCACTGAAGCTTTCTTT
TRBD1,TRBV6-5,TRBJ2-2,-,CASRKDRGAGELFF,TGTGCCAGCAGGAAAGACAGGGGTGCCGGGGAGCTGTTTTTT
-,TRBV6-2/TRBV6-3,TRBJ1-1,-,CASSWGTPNTEAFF,TGTGCCAGCAGTTGGGGGACGCCGAACACTGAAGCTTTCTTT
-,TRBV27,TRBJ1-1,-,CASIFRIGVGEAFF,TGTGCCAGCATCTTTCGCATAGGCGTTGGTGAAGCTTTCTTT
-,TRBV11-2,TRBJ1-3,-,CASSLVVGATKGNTIYF,TGTGCCAGCAGCTTAGTTGTCGGGGCAACGAAGGGAAACACCATATATTTT
-,TRBV5-1,TRBJ1-6,-,CASTLRGRDTYNSPLHF,TGCGCCAGCACCCTAAGGGGCAGGGATACCTATAATTCACCCCTCCACTTT
-,TRBV6-5,TRBJ1-1,-,CASSYYQGPEAFF,TGTGCCAGCAGTTACTACCAGGGACCTGAAGCTTTCTTT
-,TRBV25-1,TRBJ2-6,-,CASSEWNSGANVLTF,TGTGCCAGCAGTGAATGGAATTCTGGGGCCAACGTCCTGACTTTC
-,TRBV7-9,TRBJ1-1,-,CASSWTGTRNTEAFF,TGTGCCAGCAGCTGGACCGGGACAAGGAACACTGAAGCTTTCTTT
-,TRBV6-2/TRBV6-3,TRBJ1-2,-,CASSRPRLDGYTF,TGTGCCAGCAGCCGACCCCGTTTGGATGGCTACACCTTC
TRBD1,TRBV6-1,TRBJ1-1,-,CASSEGQTEAFF,TGTGCCAGCAGTGAGGGACAGACTGAAGCTTTCTTT
TRBD2,TRBV11-2,TRBJ2-7,-,CASSPGLAGVFYEQYF,TGTGCCAGCAGCCCAGGACTAGCGGGAGTCTTCTACGAGCAGTACTTC
-,TRBV6-5,TRBJ2-7,-,CASRTQRSYEQYF,TGTGCCAGCCGAACACAACGCTCCTACGAGCAGTACTTC
-,TRBV3-1/TRBV3-2,TRBJ1-2,-,CASSPGANYGYTF,TGTGCCAGCAGCCCCGGGGCTAACTATGGCTACACCTTC
-,TRBV2,TRBJ1-5,-,CASSDGQPQHF,TGTGCCAGCAGTGATGGTCAGCCCCAGCATTTT
-,TRBV7-6,TRBJ2-6,-,CASSFQVGGAGANVLTF,TGTGCCAGCAGCTTCCAAGTCGGGGGAGCGGGGGCCAACGTCCTGACTTTC
-,TRBV19,TRBJ1-5,-,CASSIFTNQPQHF,TGTGCCAGTAGTATTTTCACCAATCAGCCCCAGCATTTT
TRBD1,TRBV27,TRBJ2-7,few,CASSLGTGGDIEQYF,TGTGCCAGCAGCCTCGGGACAGGGGGGGATATAGAGCAGTACTTC
TRBD1,TRBV28,TRBJ2-7,-,CASITTGGDRAADLASYEQYF,TGTGCCAGCATCACTACAGGGGGCGACAGGGCGGCCGATTTAGCCAGCTACGAGCAGTACTTC
-,TRBV7-9,TRBJ2-7,-,CASSRHGRGEQYF,TGTGCCAGCAGCCGTCACGGTCGAGGAGAGCAGTACTTC
TRBD2,TRBV2,TRBJ2-2,-,CASASGRATGELFF,TGTGCCAGCGCTAGCGGGAGGGCCACCGGGGAGCTGTTTTTT
-,TRBV5-1,TRBJ2-3,-,CASSLYNTDTQYF,TGCGCCAGCAGCTTGTATAACACAGATACGCAGTATTTT
-,TRBV6-5,TRBJ1-5,-,CASTMSSLSNQPQHF,TGTGCCAGCACTATGTCTTCCCTTAGCAATCAGCCCCAGCATTTT
-,TRBV6-1,TRBJ1-5,-,CASSEDGNQPQHF,TGTGCCAGCAGTGAAGATGGAAATCAGCCCCAGCATTTT
-,TRBV19,TRBJ1-1,-,CASSIRGSNTEAFF,TGTGCCAGTAGTATTCGGGGGTCGAACACTGAAGCTTTCTTT
TRBD1,TRBV5-1,TRBJ2-5,-,CASSLPSGQGAQETQYF,TGCGCCAGCAGCTTACCCTCGGGGCAGGGGGCTCAAGAGACCCAGTACTTC
-,TRBV7-9,TRBJ2-3,-,CASSLSAPAGTDTQYF,TGTGCCAGCAGCTTATCAGCCCCAGCTGGCACAGATACGCAGTATTTT
TRBD2,TRBV6-6,TRBJ2-1,once,CASSHLAGGPIGIGEQFF,TGTGCCAGCAGTCACCTAGCGGGGGGGCCTATTGGCATAGGTGAGCAGTTCTTC
TRBD2,TRBV7-3,TRBJ2-1,-,CASSPSGPYDEQFF,TGTGCCAGCAGCCCTAGCGGGCCCTACGATGAGCAGTTCTTC
-,TRBV4-1,TRBJ1-4,-,CASSQLTSGPHNEKLFF,TGCGCCAGCAGCCAACTGACATCGGGCCCTCATAATGAAAAACTGTTTTTT
-,TRBV5-1,TRBJ2-7,-,CASSPIVDYEQYF,TGCGCCAGCAGCCCTATAGTGGACTACGAGCAGTACTTC
-,TRBV5-1,TRBJ2-2,-,CASTGDWNTGELFF,TGCGCCAGCACGGGAGATTGGAACACCGGGGAGCTGTTTTTT
-,TRBV6-5,TRBJ1-6,few,CASIVGFGNSPLHF,TGTGCCAGCATCGTGGGGTTTGGAAATTCACCCCTCCACTTT
-,TRBV3-1/TRBV3-2,TRBJ2-5,once,CASSQTRTQYF,TGTGCCAGCAGCCAAACAAGGACCCAGTACTTC
-,TRBV18,TRBJ1-2,-,CASSPLGLDYTF,TGTGCCAGCTCACCACTGGGACTGGACTACACCTTC
-,TRBV9,TRBJ1-4,-,CASSVGGSFNEKLFF,TGTGCCAGCAGCGTAGGGGGGTCCTTTAATGAAAAACTGTTTTTT
-,TRBV5-4,TRBJ1-1,-,CASRRGGGQVNTEAFF,TGTGCCAGCAGACGTGGAGGGGGTCAGGTTAACACTGAAGCTTTCTTT
-,TRBV7-9,TRBJ2-7,few,CASSWSGTYEQYF,TGTGCCAGCAGTTGGTCAGGGACCTACGAGCAGTACTTC
-,TRBV18,TRBJ2-5,once,CASSPTEQETQYF,TGTGCCAGCTCACCTACGGAGCAAGAGACCCAGTACTTC
-,TRBV28,TRBJ2-5,-,CASSFFSRYQETQYF,TGTGCCAGCAGTTTTTTTAGTCGGTACCAAGAGACCCAGTACTTC
-,TRBV6-1,TRBJ1-2,-,CASSEASGEDGYTF,TGTGCCAGCAGTGAAGCGTCAGGAGAAGATGGCTACACCTTC
TRBD1,TRBV7-9,TRBJ1-1,-,CASSLNRGRTEAFF,TGTGCCAGCAGCTTAAACAGGGGGCGCACTGAAGCTTTCTTT
TRBD1,TRBV3-1/TRBV3-2,TRBJ2-2,-,CASSQGGQIYTGELFF,TGTGCCAGCAGCCAAGGGGGACAGATTTACACCGGGGAGCTGTTTTTT
TRBD1,TRBV19,TRBJ2-1,-,CASAEGGSPYNEQFF,TGTGCCAGTGCCGAAGGGGGCTCCCCCTACAATGAGCAGTTCTTC
TRBD2,TRBV6-2/TRBV6-3,TRBJ2-3,-,CASSYSTSGPTTDTQYF,TGTGCCAGCAGTTACTCGACTAGCGGTCCTACCACAGATACGCAGTATTTT
-,TRBV19,TRBJ2-5,-,CASSIAGGGLRETQYF,TGTGCCAGTAGTATCGCCGGTGGAGGGCTTAGAGAGACCCAGTACTTC